This TCR beta chain came from a study of technical replicates of blood from several donors. Using immunoSEQ multiplex PCR, the repertoire was profiled, and TCRdb retains in-frame clones only, with some absent. The sample has 75,000 to 100,000 clones; 95% are singletons. The junction had 1 base not matched to a gene; V was cut back by 0 bases and J by 2 bases. CDR3 length: 15 residues. CDR1 and CDR2 from the germline V gene are SGHRS and YFSETQ. Sequencing input: T cells isolated from PBMCs. The gene calls are TRBV5-1 and TRBJ1-3; 8 bases map to TRBD1. This receptor was taken from a human donor in good health. In nucleotides, the CDR3 is TGCGCCAGCAGCTTGGCAGGGGGCCCTGGAAACACCATATATTTT. It yields the protein CASSLAGGPGNTIYF.